The next 11 T cell receptor beta chains were all read from a single sample in a study of PD-1 blockade in classical Hodgkin lymphoma. Method: immunoSEQ multiplex PCR; TCRdb's copy keeps in-frame clones and lacks some. Of tens of thousands of clones detected, around 80% appear once; the ten largest clones hold 8% to 9.5%. The sample's time point: cycle 4 day 1 (C4D1), after more than five weeks of nivolumab. Autologous stem cell transplantation was followed by relapse in every patient, and brentuximab vedotin exposure varied. The specimen was peripheral blood mononuclear cells (PBMCs), collected before the fourth cycle of nivolumab. These TCRs come from a human donor with classical Hodgkin lymphoma.

The CDR3 here is CASSLTAGGPQETQYF. CDR3 in DNA: TGTGCCAGCAGTTTAACGGCGGGAGGGCCCCAAGAGACCCAGTACTTC. This chain links TRBV27 with TRBJ2-5; 9 bases match TRBD2. From germline, CDR1 is MNHEY and CDR2 SMNVEV (reference sequence). CDR3 length: 16 residues. Unmatched junction bases numbered 5, after V lost 2 bases and J lost 1 base.

This clone was seen a single time. This chain uses TRBV4-1 with TRBJ1-1; D perhaps matches TRBD1 (5 bases). From germline, CDR1 is MGHRA and CDR2 YSYEKL. Trimming cost V 1 base and J 2 bases, with 11 bases left between them. The CDR3 sequence is 15 residues long. This CDR3 is CASSQGNRLNTEAFF. The CDR3 nucleotides are TGCGCCAGCAGCCAAGGTAACAGGCTAAACACTGAAGCTTTCTTT.

The CDR3 protein is CASSERFLGNEQFF. CDR3 bases: TGTGCCAGCAGTGAAAGGTTTTTGGGCAATGAGCAGTTCTTC. The chain joins TRBV6-4 to TRBJ2-1; D gene unclear. The CDR3 sequence is 14 residues long. V gave up 3 bases and J gave up 6 bases, with 12 bases separating them. Germline V CDR1 and CDR2: MRHNA, SNTAGT.

The J gene is TRBJ1-2, the V gene TRBV5-1; 11 bases match TRBD1. Germline V gene sequence: CDR1 SGHRS, CDR2 YFSETQ. V lost 3 bases to trimming and J lost 6 bases; unmatched junction nucleotides: 4. The CDR3 is made up of 14 amino acids. CDR3: CASSSRTGGDGYTF. Written as DNA, the CDR3 is TGCGCCAGCAGCTCTAGGACAGGGGGCGATGGCTACACCTTC.

Of note for this clone: Within the sample, other DNA sequences also encode this same CDR3. The gene calls are TRBV5-1 and TRBJ2-3, with D unresolved. V was clipped by 0 bases and J by 2 bases, with 7 bases between them. The CDR3 is 14 amino acids. CDR1 is SGHRS and CDR2 is YFSETQ in the germline V gene. CDR3 nucleotide sequence: TGCGCCAGCAGCTTGGCCACTTCCACAGATACGCAGTATTTT. Translation: CASSLATSTDTQYF. The full variable domain, completed using reference TRBV5-1 and TRBJ2-3, is KAGVTQTPRYLIKTRGQQVTLSCSPISGHRSVSWYQQTPGQGLQFLFEYFSETQRNKGNFPGRFSGRQFSNSRSEMNVSTLELGDSALYLCASSLATSTDTQYFGPGTRLTVL.

This chain connects TRBV4-2 to TRBJ2-1; 11 bases map to TRBD2. This CDR3 region has 16 residues. Germline V gene sequence: CDR1 LGHNA, CDR2 YNFKEQ. Trimming cost V 4 bases and J 3 bases; bases outside gene matches: 5. The CDR3 coding sequence is TGTGCCAGCAGCCCTTCGGGACTAGCGGACTACAATGAGCAGTTCTTC. Amino acids: CASSPSGLADYNEQFF.

V is TRBV18 and J is TRBJ1-2, with 10 bases identical to TRBD1. The CDR3 extends over 18 amino acids. CDR1 is KGHSH and CDR2 is LQKENI in the germline V gene. V shed 3 bases and J 7 bases; nucleotides not matched to a gene: 17. The CDR3 region is CASSPILPGQGSIFGYTF. In DNA, the CDR3 is TGTGCCAGCTCACCCATACTCCCGGGACAGGGGTCTATTTTTGGCTACACCTTC.

The chain couples TRBV5-6 to TRBJ2-3, with 8 nucleotides matching TRBD2. Looked up from germline, CDR1 is SGHDT and CDR2 is YYEEEE. J gave up 6 bases and V 0 bases, and 12 bases lay outside the gene matches. This CDR3 is built from 17 residues. CDR3 coding DNA: TGTGCCAGCAGCTTGGCGGGACTAGTCTCATATGGGGATACGCAGTATTTT. Its protein product is CASSLAGLVSYGDTQYF. The entire variable domain, with the rest obtained from reference TRBV5-6 and TRBJ2-3, is as follows: DAGVTQSPTHLIKTRGQQVTLRCSPKSGHDTVSWYQQALGQGPQFIFQYYEEEERQRGNFPDRFSGHQFPNYSSELNVNALLLGDSALYLCASSLAGLVSYGDTQYFGPGTRLTVL.

The chain has TRBV6-6 and TRBJ1-3, with 8 bases lining up with TRBD1. The J segment lost 15 bases and the V segment lost 2 bases, leaving 6 bases of the junction unmatched. CDR3 length: 12 amino acids. The germline CDR1 and CDR2 sequences are MNHNY and SVGAGI (reference sequence). The CDR3 nucleotides are TGTGCCAGCAGTTACGGGGGACAGGCTTCATATTTT. This encodes CASSYGGQASYF.

This clone was counted once. V and J are TRBV19 and TRBJ1-5, with D tentatively TRBD1 (6 bases). The V gene's germline CDR1 is LNHDA and CDR2 SQIVND (reference sequence). There are 16 residues in the CDR3. Trimming cost V 7 bases and J 7 bases, with 23 bases left between them. The CDR3 protein is CASTTVGAGENQPQHF. The CDR3 DNA follows: TGTGCCAGTACCACCGTCGGGGCAGGGGAAAACCAGCCCCAGCATTTT.

The chain links TRBV5-1 to TRBJ1-1, with D unresolved. V lost 0 bases, J lost 0 bases, and 12 bases lay in between. The CDR3 has 16 residues. Germline V gene sequence: CDR1 SGHRS, CDR2 YFSETQ. The CDR3 sequence is CASSLGPPPMNTEAFF. In DNA form, the CDR3 reads TGCGCCAGCAGCTTGGGACCGCCGCCCATGAACACTGAAGCTTTCTTT.